The T cell receptor beta chain described here comes from a study of beta chain features in type 1 diabetes. Study at large: In age, gender and cell yields, patients were similar to healthy donors. Study-level findings and limits: Type 1 diabetes patients had fewer VDJ junction insertions and more deletions. Among patients with Type 1 diabetes, TCRB CDR3s were moderately but significantly shorter in every one of the four CD4+ subsets.

CD45RO/CCR7/CD25/CD127/CD95/CD27 sorting isolated CD4+ naive, central memory, regulatory and stem cell-like memory cells. This clone turned up a few times. Its target is unknown. CDR1 is SGHRS, CDR2 YFSETQ, per germline. Trimming removed 2 bases from V and 2 bases from J, with 8 bases in between. The CDR3 is 13 residues long. The study reverse transcribed the entire isolated RNA, so it sequenced expressed TCRB transcripts. Profiled with immunoSEQ multiplex PCR; TCRdb holds only in-frame clones, not every one. Of more than 250,000 clones in the sample, approximately 20% were seen once. The J gene is TRBJ2-7, the V gene TRBV5-1; no reliable D call. The TCR originated in a woman aged 40 to 50 with type 1 diabetes. Material for sequencing was naive CD4+ T cells from blood. The CDR3 protein is CASSLTVPYEQYF. For the CDR3, the DNA is TGCGCCAGCAGCTTAACGGTGCCCTACGAGCAGTACTTC.